This TCR beta chain was recovered during a study of blood T cell repertoires in COVID-19 (dated by TCRdb to the early 2020s). Regarding the study in general: Collaborator samples came from the United States, Italy and Spain and covered acute and convalescent phases of COVID-19. Deeply sampled blood TCRbeta repertoires from subjects exposed to, actively infected with, or recovered from COVID-19 were included in the dataset. Samples came from the ongoing ImmuneRACE study (first 160 participants) plus 1,254 subjects from 6 global collaborators. Nearly every sample came with metadata listing a de-identified subject ID, COVID-19 status, age in years and sex. The repertoires were released in a freely available public database intended as a resource for research on the immune response to SARS-CoV-2. HLA class I and class II types, where available, came from metadata supplied by the sample provider rather than from assay-based typing. The prospective study material was composed of cDNA or gDNA derived from T cells, B-cell-depleted T cells, or PBMCs.

Reading from cysteine to phenylalanine, the CDR3 counts 14 amino acids. Only the CDR3 DNA is retained, 42 bases long and in frame from the first base. V and J lose 6 bases and 0 bases, and a span of 11 bases separates them. Looking up the germline V gene yields CDR1 MNHEY and CDR2 SVGAGI. Comments on this clone: What this receptor recognizes is not known. No qualities accompany the bases; no much larger clone lies one base away.

The full study reports these points: Clinical and demographic metadata were provided uncurated, with the amount varying by source and participant.

Enrolling through a virtual design, the prospective study's participants ranged in age from roughly 18 to 95 years and lived across approximately 25 United States geographic areas. In the prospective study, participants were assigned to cohorts based on the clinical history participants reported in a screening survey and a study questionnaire. Recovered participants in ImmuneRACE Cohort 3 were defined as having two consecutive negative NP/OP PCR tests, clearance from a healthcare professional, or resolution of symptoms. Mobile phlebotomists in the prospective study collected whole blood, serum and a nasopharyngeal or oropharyngeal swab from every participant. Additional blood draws and questionnaires over an approximately 2-month period could optionally be provided by prospective study participants. Before DNA extraction, prospective study blood samples were shipped either frozen or at room temperature.

The immunoSEQ Assay, a bias-controlled multiplex PCR, was used to amplify TCRbeta CDR3 regions from genomic DNA. Processing in the source paper ran as follows. The number of nucleated cells in each sample was estimated by amplification of reference gene primers within the assay. To quantify the absolute abundance of each unique TCRbeta CDR3 rearrangement, sequence reads were collapsed and filtered. For each sample, productive Simpson clonality was calculated as the square root of Simpson's diversity index over productive rearrangements. This is the immuneACCESS table as TCRdb keeps it, with only in-frame sequences that have V and J called. A part of the clones is gone; compared with another copy, unresolved V genes explain less than half, and the rest is unexplained. Clone size and V and J calls were adopted from that table, with D and trimming inferred from the DNA. For this sample there are a few hundred thousand clones; approximately 88% appear just once. The top ten constitute over 6% of the sample.

This TCR was recovered from a woman aged 35 to 49 who had recovered from COVID-19. Material for sequencing was PBMCs or T cells enriched from blood (not recorded which). The chain is made from TRBV6-5 and TRBJ1-2, with a weak D call of TRBD1 (5 bases match). The CDR3 sequence is CASRPRQSNYGYTF. The DNA sequence is given as TGTGCCAGCAGACCGAGACAGTCTAACTATGGCTACACCTTC.